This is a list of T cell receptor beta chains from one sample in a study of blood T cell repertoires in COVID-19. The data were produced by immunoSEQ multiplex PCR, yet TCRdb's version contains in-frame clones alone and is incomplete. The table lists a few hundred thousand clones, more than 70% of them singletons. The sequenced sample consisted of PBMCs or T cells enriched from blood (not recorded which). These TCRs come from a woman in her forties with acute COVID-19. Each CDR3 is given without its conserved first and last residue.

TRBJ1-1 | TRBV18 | ASSPTRSNEAF
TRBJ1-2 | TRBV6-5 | ASKRAVNYGYT
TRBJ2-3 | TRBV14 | ASSHLSTDTQY
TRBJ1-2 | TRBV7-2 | ASSFYEGSGGYT
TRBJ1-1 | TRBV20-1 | SASGQANTEAF
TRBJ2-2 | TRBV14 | ASSQAAGGSSFTGELF
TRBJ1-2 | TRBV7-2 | ASRRQENYGYT
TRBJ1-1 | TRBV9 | ASSVGGMTEAF
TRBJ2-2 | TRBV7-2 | ASSLDQLGRTGELF
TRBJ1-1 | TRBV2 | ASSEGGYTEAF
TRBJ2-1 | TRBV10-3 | AISEGLVGNEQF
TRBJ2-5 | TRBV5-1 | ASSAGGTGGQGLQETQY
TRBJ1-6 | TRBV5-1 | ASSSGTGVSPLH
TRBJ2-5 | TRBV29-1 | SALGQKETQY
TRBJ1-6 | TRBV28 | ASSFTSQGPNSPLH
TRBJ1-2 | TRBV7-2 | ASSLVEQARNGYT
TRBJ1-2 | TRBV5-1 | ASGSPQGNNNGYT
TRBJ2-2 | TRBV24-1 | ATSKSTGWNTGELF
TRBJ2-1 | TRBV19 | ASSIGTSVHNEQF
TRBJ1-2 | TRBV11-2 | ASSLDGTPYGYT
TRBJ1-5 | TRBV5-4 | ASSPGGGNQPQH
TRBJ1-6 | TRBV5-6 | ASSSGGSAYNSPLH
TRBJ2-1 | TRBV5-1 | ASSPQTPISGNEQF